This is a list of T cell receptor beta chains from one sample in a study of CD4 T cells in relation to SARS-CoV-2 and coronaviruses. No antigens are known for them. Profiling relied on immunoSEQ multiplex PCR, and the TCRdb table lists in-frame clones only, not all of them. This table holds roughly 11,000 clones, about 79% found once. Material: CD4+ T cells from PBMCs, cultured in vitro. The receptor set was obtained from a human donor in good health. Each CDR3 is given with its conserved first and last residue. A D gene is named only where the DNA matches it firmly. Size values are once, few and many counts, or a class for expanded clones, and some rows have none.

TRBJ1-2	TRBV9	-	-	CASSVATEPTYGYTF	TGTGCCAGCAGCGTAGCTACGGAACCTACCTATGGCTACACCTTC
TRBJ2-7	TRBV7-2	-	-	CASGRLGIYEQYF	TGTGCCAGCGGGCGACTGGGAATCTACGAGCAGTACTTC
TRBJ1-4	TRBV10-3	-	medium-sized	CAISPSGNLEKLFF	TGTGCCATCAGCCCCTCCGGTAACCTTGAAAAACTGTTTTTT
TRBJ1-5	TRBV6-5	-	-	CASSYRGKQPQHF	TGTGCCAGCAGTTACAGGGGGAAACAGCCCCAGCATTTT
TRBJ2-3	TRBV3-1/TRBV3-2	-	once	CASSQDFAGQDTQYF	TGTGCCAGCAGCCAAGATTTTGCGGGACAAGATACGCAGTATTTT
TRBJ1-2	TRBV6-5	-	-	CASRQTGLNYGYTF	TGTGCCAGCAGACAAACCGGGCTCAACTATGGCTACACCTTC
TRBJ1-2	TRBV29-1	-	medium-sized	CSVEGVDYGYTF	TGCAGCGTTGAGGGGGTCGACTATGGCTACACCTTC
TRBJ1-4	TRBV3-1/TRBV3-2	-	-	CASSQGRGNNEKLFF	TGTGCCAGCAGCCAAGGACGGGGGAATAATGAAAAACTGTTTTTT
TRBJ2-5	TRBV3-1/TRBV3-2	-	-	CASGLTRAGETQYF	TGTGCCAGCGGCCTGACCCGGGCCGGGGAGACCCAGTACTTC
TRBJ2-2	TRBV6-5	-	once	CASRQGTNTGELFF	TGTGCCAGCAGACAGGGAACGAACACCGGGGAGCTGTTTTTT
TRBJ1-5	TRBV21-1	-	-	CASSKGRQVMHYSNQPQHF	TGTGCCAGCAGCAAAGGGCGACAGGTCATGCATTATAGCAATCAGCCCCAGCATTTT
TRBJ2-7	TRBV5-4	-	-	CASTRRPGTYEQYF	TGTGCCAGCACCCGAAGGCCAGGGACCTACGAGCAGTACTTC
TRBJ1-1	TRBV20-1	-	-	CSAGTEAFF	TGCAGTGCGGGGACTGAAGCTTTCTTT
TRBJ2-3	TRBV21-1	-	once	CASSENRDRETDTQYF	TGTGCCAGCAGCGAAAACCGGGACAGGGAAACAGATACGCAGTATTTT
TRBJ2-2	TRBV30	-	-	CAWSAISGNYGELFF	TGTGCCTGGAGTGCTATTAGCGGTAATTACGGGGAGCTGTTTTTT
TRBJ2-5	TRBV4-3	-	-	CASSQVVRQETQYF	TGCGCCAGCAGCCAAGTGGTTCGCCAAGAGACCCAGTACTTC
TRBJ1-1	TRBV18	-	-	CASSREEGWTEAFF	TGTGCCAGCTCCCGGGAGGAGGGGTGGACTGAAGCTTTCTTT
TRBJ2-7	TRBV6-5	-	-	CATERSSYEQYF	TGTGCCACGGAGAGAAGCTCCTACGAGCAGTACTTC
TRBJ1-4	TRBV4-3	-	-	CASSQMVGNEKLFF	TGCGCCAGCAGCCAAATGGTTGGTAATGAAAAACTGTTTTTT
TRBJ1-2	TRBV19	TRBD1	-	CASSMGTEFYGYTF	TGTGCCAGTAGTATGGGGACAGAATTCTATGGCTACACCTTC
TRBJ1-2	TRBV5-1	-	-	CASSGGRGASQTSNYGYTF	TGCGCCAGCAGCGGAGGTCGGGGGGCGTCCCAAACCTCTAACTATGGCTACACCTTC
TRBJ1-4	TRBV5-1	-	-	CASSSGRVLGEKLFF	TGCGCCAGCAGCTCGGGCCGGGTCCTAGGGGAAAAACTGTTTTTT
TRBJ2-7	TRBV18	-	-	CASSPRWTPSSYEQYF	TGTGCCAGCTCACCACGATGGACGCCTAGCTCCTACGAGCAGTACTTC
TRBJ1-2	TRBV11-2	-	few	CASRRGNGYTF	TGTGCCAGCAGACGAGGCAATGGCTACACCTTC
TRBJ2-5	TRBV19	-	-	CASSKGETQYF	TGTGCCAGTAGTAAGGGGGAGACCCAGTACTTC
TRBJ1-2	TRBV12-3/TRBV12-4	-	-	CASSLDTGYGYTF	TGTGCCAGCAGTTTAGATACAGGCTATGGCTACACCTTC
TRBJ2-2	TRBV7-8	TRBD2	-	CASSLEGGANTGELFF	TGTGCCAGCAGCTTAGAGGGAGGGGCGAACACCGGGGAGCTGTTTTTT
TRBJ1-1	TRBV7-9	-	-	CASSFAANTEAFF	TGTGCCAGCAGCTTTGCAGCGAACACTGAAGCTTTCTTT
TRBJ1-1	TRBV2	-	-	CASSEENYTEAFF	TGTGCCAGCAGTGAAGAGAACTACACTGAAGCTTTCTTT
TRBJ2-2	TRBV18	-	-	CASSPSLTTGELFF	TGTGCCAGCTCACCATCCCTGACCACCGGGGAGCTGTTTTTT
TRBJ2-3	TRBV6-5	TRBD2	-	CASSYFGGGTMDTQYF	TGTGCCAGCAGTTATTTCGGGGGGGGAACCATGGATACGCAGTATTTT
TRBJ1-4	TRBV25-1	-	-	CASSEWGSSNEKLFF	TGTGCCAGCAGTGAATGGGGCAGCTCTAATGAAAAACTGTTTTTT
TRBJ2-3	TRBV11-2	TRBD1	-	CASSSVAQGTDTQYF	TGTGCCAGCAGCTCCGTCGCACAGGGGACAGATACGCAGTATTTT
TRBJ2-1	TRBV5-4	TRBD2	-	CASSQGTSGYNEQFF	TGTGCCAGCAGCCAGGGGACTAGCGGATACAATGAGCAGTTCTTC
TRBJ2-3	TRBV7-9	TRBD2	-	CASSPDSGITDTQYF	TGTGCCAGCAGCCCCGACAGCGGGATCACAGATACGCAGTATTTT